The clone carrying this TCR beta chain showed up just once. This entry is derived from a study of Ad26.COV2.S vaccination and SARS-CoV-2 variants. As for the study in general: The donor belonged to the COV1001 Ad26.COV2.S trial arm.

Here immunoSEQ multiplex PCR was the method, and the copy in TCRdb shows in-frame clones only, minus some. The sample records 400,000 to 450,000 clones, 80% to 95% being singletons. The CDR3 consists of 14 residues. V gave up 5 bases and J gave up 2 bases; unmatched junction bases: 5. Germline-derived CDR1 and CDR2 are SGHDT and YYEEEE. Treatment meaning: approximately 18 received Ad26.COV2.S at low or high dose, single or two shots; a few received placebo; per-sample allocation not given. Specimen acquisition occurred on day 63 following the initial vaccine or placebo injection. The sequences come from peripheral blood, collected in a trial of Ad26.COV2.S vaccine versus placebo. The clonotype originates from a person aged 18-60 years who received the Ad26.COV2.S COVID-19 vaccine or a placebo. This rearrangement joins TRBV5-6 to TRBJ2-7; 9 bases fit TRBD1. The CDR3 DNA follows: TGTGCCAGCAGGGGACAGGGCTTGACCTACGAGCAGTACTTC. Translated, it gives CASRGQGLTYEQYF.